This TCR beta chain was retrieved from a study of blood T cell repertoires in COVID-19. The wider study: COVID-19 samples from acute and convalescent phases originated in the United States, Italy and Spain. Sources were T cells, B-cell-depleted T cells, or PBMCs; the material itself was cDNA or gDNA.

CDR1 MNHEY and CDR2 SMNVEV come from the germline V gene (reference sequence). J was trimmed by 7 bases and V by 3 bases; bases with no gene match: 23. The length of the CDR3 is 21 residues. In the authors' methods: Researchers report that nucleated cell counts were estimated from reference gene primer amplification. Repertoires were generated with immunoSEQ multiplex PCR, while TCRdb's copy carries only in-frame clones and drops some. D and trimming were read from the DNA, whereas the V and J calls and clone size are those reported in that table. Counted here are approximately 140,000 clones, roughly 90% occurring once; the ten biggest clones make up about 11%.

The source is a man in his fifties with active or convalescent COVID-19. Input material: peripheral blood. The genes are TRBV27 and TRBJ2-3, with 12 bases fitting TRBD2. The CDR3 loop reads CASSFESPVFLSSGREHTQYF. The CDR3 DNA reads as TGTGCCAGCAGTTTCGAGTCCCCCGTTTTCTTATCTAGCGGGAGGGAACATACGCAGTATTTT.